Ten or more counts support the clone carrying this T cell receptor beta chain. Antigen unknown. The cDNA was synthesized by 5'RACE incorporating 10-nucleotide random UMIs. A single record per CDR3 protein comes from TCRdb applying MiXCR to the 5' RACE reads. Of more than 30,000 distinct CDR3 sequences in the sample, around 4% were seen once. This entry belongs to a study of neurological immune-mediated disorders. Volunteers attending a blood bank in Maryland, USA, served as healthy controls. Input was about a million sorted T cells, either CD4+ or CD8+. Deletions cut 1 base from V and 0 bases from J, with 19 bases between. CDR3 length: 17 residues. CDR1 DFQATT and CDR2 SNEGSKA come from the germline V gene (reference sequence). General study results and limits: Expanded clones shared no CDR3 amino acid sequences across subjects, suggesting private repertoires in all groups.

Material for sequencing was CD4+ T cells from blood. J is TRBJ2-7 and V is TRBV20-1; TRBD2 might be the D (6 bases). The clonotype comes from a woman in her forties in good health. The CDR3 here is CSARGGTWRGSSYEQYF. Here the CDR3 DNA reads TGCAGTGCTAGAGGCGGCACTTGGCGGGGTAGCTCCTACGAGCAGTACTTC.